These 15 T cell receptor beta chains share one sample of origin, sequenced in a study of cytomegalovirus exposure and HLA in healthy donors. Assay: immunoSEQ multiplex PCR; the TCRdb copy retains only in-frame clones and omits some. The sample holds around 300,000 clones, 85% to 90% seen once. The sample comprised PBMCs. These receptors were taken from a woman aged 18 to 35 in good health and CMV-seronegative.

V and J are TRBV11-3 and TRBJ2-5; 7 bases match TRBD2. The CDR3 is 18 amino acids. V gave up 0 bases and J gave up 5 bases; unmatched junction bases: 15. Germline V gene lookup returns CDR1 SGHNT and CDR2 YENEEA. In nucleotides, the CDR3 is TGTGCCAGCAGCTTAGATTCCGGCTGTGACGGGAGGAGGGAGACCCAGTACTTC. Its translation: CASSLDSGCDGRRETQYF.

The chain links TRBV7-9 to TRBJ1-1, with a possible D match to TRBD1 (5 bases). Trimming pared 5 bases from V and 4 bases from J, leaving 8 bases between. This CDR3 is built from 12 residues. CDR1 and CDR2 from the germline V gene are SEHNR and FQNEAQ (reference sequence). The CDR3 DNA sequence: TGTGCCAGCAGCACGGGGGGCACTGAAGCTTTCTTT. It yields the protein CASSTGGTEAFF.

This clone is a singleton in its sample. V and J are TRBV4-2 and TRBJ1-4; D ambiguous. V shed 4 bases and J shed 6 bases, with 6 bases lying between them. From germline, CDR1 is LGHNA and CDR2 YNFKEQ. CDR3 length: 12 residues. This CDR3 reads CASSLHDEKLFF. The DNA of the CDR3 is TGTGCCAGCAGCCTTCATGATGAAAAACTGTTTTTT.

This chain's CDR3 is CASSYLQTGGTTEAFF. The CDR3 DNA reads TGTGCCAGCAGTTACTTGCAAACAGGGGGCACCACTGAAGCTTTCTTT. This chain uses TRBV6-5 with TRBJ1-1; 9 positions match TRBD1. The CDR3 runs to 16 residues. From germline, CDR1 is MNHEY and CDR2 SVGAGI. Trimming cost V 1 base and J 4 bases; bases outside gene matches: 7.

Only one count was recorded for this clone. The rearrangement links TRBV25-1 to TRBJ2-1; TRBD2 agrees at 7 bases. The J segment lost 4 bases and the V segment lost 4 bases, leaving 7 bases of the junction unmatched. The CDR3 totals 15 residues. Germline CDR1 MGHDK, CDR2 SYGVNS. The CDR3 is CASSAGGLGYNEQFF. As DNA, the CDR3 is TGTGCCAGCAGTGCCGGAGGACTAGGTTACAATGAGCAGTTCTTC.

This clone was seen a single time. This chain joins TRBV4-3 and TRBJ2-1; 7 bases line up with TRBD2. This CDR3 is built from 16 residues. CDR1 is LGHNA and CDR2 is YSLEER in the germline V gene. V lost 1 base to trimming and J lost 2 bases; unmatched junction nucleotides: 5. For the CDR3, the DNA is TGCGCCAGCAGCCAAGGAGCGAGCGGGACCTACAATGAGCAGTTCTTC. Residues: CASSQGASGTYNEQFF.

The V gene is TRBV28, the J gene TRBJ2-7; TRBD2 matches 9 bases. The V segment lost 1 base and the J segment 4 bases; nucleotides outside the gene matches: 17. The germline V gene encodes CDR1 MDHEN and CDR2 SYDVKM. This CDR3 has 19 amino acids. CDR3 residues: CASSLLASGTYPKGYEQYF. The DNA for the CDR3 is TGTGCCAGCAGTTTATTGGCTAGCGGGACCTACCCGAAAGGGTACGAGCAGTACTTC. Combining the CDR3 with reference TRBV28 and TRBJ2-7 gives the whole variable domain DVKVTQSSRYLVKRTGEKVFLECVQDMDHENMFWYRQDPGLGLRLIYFSYDVKMKEKGDIPEGYSVSREKKERFSLILESASTNQTSMYLCASSLLASGTYPKGYEQYFGPGTRLTVT.

This chain uses TRBV18 with TRBJ2-7, with TRBD2 identical over 9 bases. J lost 4 bases, V lost 3 bases, and 10 bases had no gene match. Germline loops: CDR1 KGHSH, CDR2 LQKENI. This CDR3 is 16 amino acids long. The CDR3 loop reads CASSPGREGRWYEQYF. CDR3 DNA sequence: TGTGCCAGCTCACCGGGGCGGGAGGGCCGGTGGTACGAGCAGTACTTC.

V gene TRBV28 combines with J gene TRBJ1-2; the D gene is possibly TRBD1 (6 bases). Germline-derived CDR1 and CDR2 are MDHEN and SYDVKM. Trimming cost V 7 bases and J 7 bases, with 10 bases left between them. This CDR3 spans 11 amino acids. The CDR3 nucleotides are TGTGCCAGCAAGGACAGAGCTGGCTACACCTTC. This translates into CASKDRAGYTF.

The chain couples TRBV28 to TRBJ2-3, with TRBD1 matching over 9 bases. The CDR3 contains 17 residues. Looked up from germline, CDR1 is MDHEN and CDR2 is SYDVKM. J was trimmed by 4 bases and V by 0 bases; bases with no gene match: 8. CDR3 in amino acids: CASSLWGPGQGADTQYF. The CDR3 DNA follows: TGTGCCAGCAGTTTATGGGGCCCGGGACAGGGTGCAGATACGCAGTATTTT.

The chain combines TRBV5-4 with TRBJ2-1, with D maybe TRBD1 (5 bases). CDR1 SGHNT and CDR2 YYREEE come from the germline V gene (reference sequence). This CDR3 is 16 amino acids long. Trimming pared 1 base from V and 4 bases from J, leaving 15 bases between. Here the CDR3 DNA reads TGTGCCAGCAGCTTGTACGGGTGGGGCCTGTACAATGAGCAGTTCTTC. This gives the protein CASSLYGWGLYNEQFF.

V is TRBV19 and J is TRBJ2-7; 8 bases agree with TRBD2. V was clipped by 7 bases and J by 4 bases; unmatched bases: 6. Germline V gene data show CDR1 as LNHDA and CDR2 as SQIVND (reference sequence). The CDR3 contains 13 residues. CDR3 nucleotides: TGTGCCAGTATGGAAGCGGGAGTATACGAGCAGTACTTC. Its translation: CASMEAGVYEQYF.

This clone came up a few times. The CDR3: CASTPRTEGYGYTF. The CDR3 nucleotides are TGTGCCAGCACCCCACGGACAGAAGGATATGGCTACACCTTC. The chain links TRBV11-2 to TRBJ1-2; D may be TRBD1 (6 bases). In germline, CDR1 is SGHAT, CDR2 FQNNGV. This CDR3 is 14 amino acids long. V lost 7 bases to trimming and J lost 5 bases, with 17 bases between them.

CDR3 residues: CAISEPAGTSKPYEQYF. CDR3 nucleotide sequence: TGTGCCATCAGTGAGCCCGCCGGGACTAGCAAGCCCTACGAGCAGTACTTC. The chain recombines TRBV10-3 with TRBJ2-7, with 9 positions matching TRBD2. The CDR3 is made up of 17 amino acids. The germline gives CDR1 ENHRY, CDR2 SYGVKD. V dropped 2 bases and J dropped 2; count of bases not matched to a gene: 10.

The chain employs TRBV5-4 and TRBJ1-2; D uncertain. Trimming removed 0 bases at V and 3 bases at J, with 6 bases between. Per the germline V gene, CDR1 is SGHNT and CDR2 is YYREEE (reference sequence). This CDR3 region has 13 residues. CDR3 DNA sequence: TGTGCCAGCAGCTTGGTTACAGACTATGGCTACACCTTC. It codes for CASSLVTDYGYTF.